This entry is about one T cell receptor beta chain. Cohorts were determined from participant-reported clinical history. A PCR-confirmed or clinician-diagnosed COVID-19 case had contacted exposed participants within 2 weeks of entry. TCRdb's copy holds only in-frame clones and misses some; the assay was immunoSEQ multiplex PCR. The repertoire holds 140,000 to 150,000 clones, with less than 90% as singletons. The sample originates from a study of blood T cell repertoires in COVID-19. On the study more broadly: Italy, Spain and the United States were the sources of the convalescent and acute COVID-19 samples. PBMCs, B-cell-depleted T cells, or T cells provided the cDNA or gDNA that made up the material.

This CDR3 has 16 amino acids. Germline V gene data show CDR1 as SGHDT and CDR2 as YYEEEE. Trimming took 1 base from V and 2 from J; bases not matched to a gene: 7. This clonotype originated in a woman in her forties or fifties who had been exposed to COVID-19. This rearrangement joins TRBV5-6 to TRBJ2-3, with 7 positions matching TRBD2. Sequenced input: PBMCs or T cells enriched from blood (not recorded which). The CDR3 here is CASSLMSSGYTDTQYF. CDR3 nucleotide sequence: TGTGCCAGCAGCTTGATGTCTAGCGGTTACACAGATACGCAGTATTTT.